Presented here are 6 T cell receptor beta chains from one specimen sequenced in a study of T cells after yellow fever vaccination. TCRdb reprocessed the 5' RACE reads with MiXCR, giving one entry per CDR3 protein. The table includes hundreds of thousands of distinct CDR3 sequences, about a fifth detected once. Here the sequenced sample was PBMCs, taken 15 days after the yellow fever booster vaccination. The receptors shown here come from a man aged 30 to 45 who received the YFV17D yellow fever vaccine.

This clonotype has a handful of counts. This chain connects TRBV5-6 to TRBJ2-1, with D perhaps TRBD1 (6 bases). Germline lookup yields CDR1 SGHDT and CDR2 YYEEEE. V was clipped by 2 bases and J by 2 bases, with 20 bases between them. There are 18 residues in the CDR3. The CDR3 DNA reads as TGTGCCAGCAGCTTTTTTGGGTCCCGTGAGGGGGCCTACAATGAGCAGTTCTTC. Protein sequence: CASSFFGSREGAYNEQFF.

The chain uses TRBV5-1 and TRBJ2-4; 9 bases are shared with TRBD2. Germline CDR1 SGHRS, CDR2 YFSETQ. The CDR3 is 15 residues long. The V gene end was trimmed by 0 bases and the J gene end by 4 bases; junction bases not matched to a gene: 2. The CDR3, as DNA: TGCGCCAGCAGCTTGGGAGCGGGAGGAAAAAACATTCAGTACTTC. Encoded protein: CASSLGAGGKNIQYF.

The rearrangement links TRBV6-1 to TRBJ1-2; 10 bases line up with TRBD1. The CDR3 is 15 residues long. V was pared by 6 bases and J by 4 bases, with 8 bases of the junction left unmatched. Germline V lookup: CDR1 MNHNS, CDR2 SASEGT. CDR3 sequence reads: CASSPRTGGFYGYTF. The CDR3 nucleotides read TGTGCCAGCAGCCCAAGGACAGGGGGATTCTATGGCTACACCTTC.

This clonotype was detected only a few times. The chain links TRBV6-2 or TRBV6-3 to TRBJ2-1, with D perhaps TRBD2 (5 bases). Trimming took 6 bases from V and 3 from J, leaving 15 bases between them. The CDR3 has 15 amino acids. CDR1 and CDR2 from the germline V gene are MNHEY and SVGEGT. For the CDR3, the DNA is TGTGCCAGCAGAATTGGGAGCGATTTCTACAATGAGCAGTTCTTC. It translates to CASRIGSDFYNEQFF.

This clonotype occurred a few times. The CDR3 coding sequence is TGTGCCAGCAGTGAGACAGTCACCTACAAAAACATTCAGTACTTC. Translation gives CASSETVTYKNIQYF. J is TRBJ2-4 and V is TRBV25-1; D may be TRBD1 (5 bases). Per the germline V gene, CDR1 is MGHDK and CDR2 is SYGVNS. The CDR3 is 15 amino acids. With 3 bases removed from V and 3 bases from J, the gap between germline ends came to 12 bases.

V usage is TRBV6-2 or TRBV6-3 and J usage is TRBJ1-4, with D perhaps TRBD1 (6 bases). V lost 2 bases to trimming and J lost 8 bases, with 15 bases between them. CDR1 MNHEY and CDR2 SVGEGT come from the germline V gene. This CDR3 spans 15 amino acids. The DNA of the CDR3 is TGTGCCAGCAGTTACCTCGACAGGCCTTCGGAAAAACTGTTTTTT. Encoded protein: CASSYLDRPSEKLFF.